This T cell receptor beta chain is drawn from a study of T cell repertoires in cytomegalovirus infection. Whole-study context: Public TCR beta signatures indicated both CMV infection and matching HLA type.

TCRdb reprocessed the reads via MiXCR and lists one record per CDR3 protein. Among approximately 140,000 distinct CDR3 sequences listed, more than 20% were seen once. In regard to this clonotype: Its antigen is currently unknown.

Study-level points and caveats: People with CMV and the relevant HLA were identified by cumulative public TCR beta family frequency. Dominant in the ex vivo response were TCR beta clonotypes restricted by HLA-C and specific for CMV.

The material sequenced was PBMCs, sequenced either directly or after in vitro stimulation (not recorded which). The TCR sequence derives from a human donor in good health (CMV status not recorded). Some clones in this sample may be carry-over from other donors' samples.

CDR3 residues: CASSETGRSETQYF. The CDR3 nucleotides are TGTGCCAGCAGTGAGACCGGGAGGTCGGAGACCCAGTACTTC. V and J are TRBV6-1 and TRBJ2-5, with 7 bases fitting TRBD2. The germline gives CDR1 MNHNS, CDR2 SASEGT. Trimming at V came to 3 bases and at J to 5 bases, leaving 6 bases not matched to a gene. This CDR3 contains 14 residues.